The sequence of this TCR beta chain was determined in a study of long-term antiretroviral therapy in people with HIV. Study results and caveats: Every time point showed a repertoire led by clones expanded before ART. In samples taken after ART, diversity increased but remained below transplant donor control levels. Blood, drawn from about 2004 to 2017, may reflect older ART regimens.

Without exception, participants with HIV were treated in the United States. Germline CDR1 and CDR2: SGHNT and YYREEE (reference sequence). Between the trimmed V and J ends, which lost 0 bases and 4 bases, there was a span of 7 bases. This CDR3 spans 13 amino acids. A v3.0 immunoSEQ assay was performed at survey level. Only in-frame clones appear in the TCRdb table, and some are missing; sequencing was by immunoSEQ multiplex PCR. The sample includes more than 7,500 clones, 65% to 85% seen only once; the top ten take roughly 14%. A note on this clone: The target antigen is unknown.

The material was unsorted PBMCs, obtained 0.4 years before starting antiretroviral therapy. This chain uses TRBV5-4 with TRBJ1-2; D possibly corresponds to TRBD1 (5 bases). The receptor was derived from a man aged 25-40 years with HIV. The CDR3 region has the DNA TGTGCCAGCAGCTTGGGGGGCAGCTATGGCTACACCTTC. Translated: CASSLGGSYGYTF.